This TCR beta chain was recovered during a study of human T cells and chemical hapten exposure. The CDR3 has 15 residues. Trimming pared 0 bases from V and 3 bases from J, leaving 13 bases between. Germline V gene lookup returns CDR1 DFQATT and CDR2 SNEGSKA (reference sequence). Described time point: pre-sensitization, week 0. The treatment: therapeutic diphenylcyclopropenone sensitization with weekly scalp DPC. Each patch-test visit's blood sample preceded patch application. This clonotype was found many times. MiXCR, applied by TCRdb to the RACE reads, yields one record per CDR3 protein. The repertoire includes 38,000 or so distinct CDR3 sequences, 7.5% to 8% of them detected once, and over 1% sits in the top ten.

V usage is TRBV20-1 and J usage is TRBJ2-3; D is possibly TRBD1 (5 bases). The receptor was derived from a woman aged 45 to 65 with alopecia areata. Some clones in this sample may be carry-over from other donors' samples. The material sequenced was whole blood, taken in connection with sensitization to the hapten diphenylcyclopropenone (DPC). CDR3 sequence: CSARDQGARTDTQYF. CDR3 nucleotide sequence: TGCAGTGCTAGAGATCAAGGGGCCAGAACAGATACGCAGTATTTT.